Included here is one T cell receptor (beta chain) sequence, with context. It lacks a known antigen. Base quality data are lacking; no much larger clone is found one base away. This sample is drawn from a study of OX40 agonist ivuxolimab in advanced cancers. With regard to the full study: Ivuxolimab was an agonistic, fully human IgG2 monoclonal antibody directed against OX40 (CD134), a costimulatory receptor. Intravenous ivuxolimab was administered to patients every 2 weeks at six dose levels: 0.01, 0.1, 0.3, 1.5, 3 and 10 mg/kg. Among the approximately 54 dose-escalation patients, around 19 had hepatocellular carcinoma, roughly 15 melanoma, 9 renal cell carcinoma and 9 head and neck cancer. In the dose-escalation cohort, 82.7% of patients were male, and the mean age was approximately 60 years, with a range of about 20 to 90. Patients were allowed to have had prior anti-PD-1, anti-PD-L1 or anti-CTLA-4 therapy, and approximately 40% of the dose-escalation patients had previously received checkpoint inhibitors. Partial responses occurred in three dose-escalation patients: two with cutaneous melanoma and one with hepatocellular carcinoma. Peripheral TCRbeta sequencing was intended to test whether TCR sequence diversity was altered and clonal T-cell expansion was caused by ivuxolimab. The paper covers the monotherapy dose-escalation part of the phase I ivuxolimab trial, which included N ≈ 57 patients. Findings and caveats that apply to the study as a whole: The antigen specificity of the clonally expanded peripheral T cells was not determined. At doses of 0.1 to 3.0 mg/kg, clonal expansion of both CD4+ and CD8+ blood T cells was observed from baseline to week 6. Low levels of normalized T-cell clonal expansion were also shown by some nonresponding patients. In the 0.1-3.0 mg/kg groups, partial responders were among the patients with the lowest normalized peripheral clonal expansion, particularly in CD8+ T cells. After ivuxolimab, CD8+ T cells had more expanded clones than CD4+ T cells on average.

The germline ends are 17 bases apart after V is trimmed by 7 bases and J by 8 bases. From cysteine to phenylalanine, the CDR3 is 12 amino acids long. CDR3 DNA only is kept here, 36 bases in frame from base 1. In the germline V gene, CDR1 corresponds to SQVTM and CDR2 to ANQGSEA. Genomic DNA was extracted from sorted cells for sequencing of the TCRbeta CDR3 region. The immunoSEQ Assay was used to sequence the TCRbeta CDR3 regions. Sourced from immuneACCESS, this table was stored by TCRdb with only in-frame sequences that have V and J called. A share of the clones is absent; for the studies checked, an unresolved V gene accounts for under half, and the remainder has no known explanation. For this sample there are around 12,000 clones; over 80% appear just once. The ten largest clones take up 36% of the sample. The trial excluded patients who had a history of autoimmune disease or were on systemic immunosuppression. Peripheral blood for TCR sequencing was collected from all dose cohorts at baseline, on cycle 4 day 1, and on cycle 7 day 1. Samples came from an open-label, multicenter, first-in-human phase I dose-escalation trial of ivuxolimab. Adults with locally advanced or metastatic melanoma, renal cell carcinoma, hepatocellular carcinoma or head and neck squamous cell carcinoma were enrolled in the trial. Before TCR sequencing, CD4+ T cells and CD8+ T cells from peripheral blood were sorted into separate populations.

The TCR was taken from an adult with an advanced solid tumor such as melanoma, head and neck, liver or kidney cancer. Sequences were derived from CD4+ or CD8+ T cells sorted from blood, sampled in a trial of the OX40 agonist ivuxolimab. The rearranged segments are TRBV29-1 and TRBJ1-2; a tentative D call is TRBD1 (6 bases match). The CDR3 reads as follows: CSAAGQQLGYTF. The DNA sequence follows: TGCAGCGCTGCAGGACAGCAGCTCGGCTACACCTTC.